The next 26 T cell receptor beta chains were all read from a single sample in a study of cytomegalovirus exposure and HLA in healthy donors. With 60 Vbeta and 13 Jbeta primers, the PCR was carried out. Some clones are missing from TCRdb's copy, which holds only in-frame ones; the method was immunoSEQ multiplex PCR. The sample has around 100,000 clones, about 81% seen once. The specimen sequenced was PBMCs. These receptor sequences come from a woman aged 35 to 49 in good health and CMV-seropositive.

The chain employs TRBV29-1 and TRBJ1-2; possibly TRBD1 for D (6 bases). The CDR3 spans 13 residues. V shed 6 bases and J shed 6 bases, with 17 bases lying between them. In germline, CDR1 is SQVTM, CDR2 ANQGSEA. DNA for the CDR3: TGCAGCGTCGCACCGGACAGCACCCATGGCTACACCTTC. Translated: CSVAPDSTHGYTF.

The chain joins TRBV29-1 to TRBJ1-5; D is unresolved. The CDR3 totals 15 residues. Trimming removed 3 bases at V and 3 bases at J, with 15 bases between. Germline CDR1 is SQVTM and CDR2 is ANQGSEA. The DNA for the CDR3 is TGCAGCGTTGACCCGCTATTGCTAGACAATCAGCCCCAGCATTTT. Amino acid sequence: CSVDPLLLDNQPQHF.

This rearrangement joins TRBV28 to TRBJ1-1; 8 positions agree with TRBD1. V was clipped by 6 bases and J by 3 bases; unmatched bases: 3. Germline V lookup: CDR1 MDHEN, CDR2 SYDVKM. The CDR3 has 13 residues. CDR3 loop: CASRQQGDTEAFF. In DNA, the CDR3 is TGTGCCAGCAGGCAACAGGGGGACACTGAAGCTTTCTTT. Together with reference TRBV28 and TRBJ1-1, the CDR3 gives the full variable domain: DVKVTQSSRYLVKRTGEKVFLECVQDMDHENMFWYRQDPGLGLRLIYFSYDVKMKEKGDIPEGYSVSREKKERFSLILESASTNQTSMYLCASRQQGDTEAFFGQGTRLTVV.

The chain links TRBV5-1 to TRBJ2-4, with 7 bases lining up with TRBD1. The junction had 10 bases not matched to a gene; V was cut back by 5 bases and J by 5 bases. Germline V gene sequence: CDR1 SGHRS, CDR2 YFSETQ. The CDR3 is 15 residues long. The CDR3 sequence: CASSLTGSAENIQYF. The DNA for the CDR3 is TGCGCCAGCAGTCTGACAGGGAGCGCGGAAAACATTCAGTACTTC.

The DNA of the CDR3 is TGCGCCAGCAGCTTGGTACTCCAAGAGACCCAGTACTTC. This gives the protein CASSLVLQETQYF. The rearrangement joins TRBV5-1 to TRBJ2-5; D remains unclear. Between the trimmed V and J ends, which lost 0 bases and 1 base, there was a span of 4 bases. Germline V gene lookup returns CDR1 SGHRS and CDR2 YFSETQ. The CDR3 runs 13 residues.

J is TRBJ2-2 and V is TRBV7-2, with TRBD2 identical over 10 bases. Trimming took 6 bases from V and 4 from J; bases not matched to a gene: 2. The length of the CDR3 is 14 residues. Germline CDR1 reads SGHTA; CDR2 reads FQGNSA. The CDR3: CASRRTSGTGELFF. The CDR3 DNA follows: TGTGCCAGCAGAAGGACTAGCGGCACCGGGGAGCTGTTTTTT.

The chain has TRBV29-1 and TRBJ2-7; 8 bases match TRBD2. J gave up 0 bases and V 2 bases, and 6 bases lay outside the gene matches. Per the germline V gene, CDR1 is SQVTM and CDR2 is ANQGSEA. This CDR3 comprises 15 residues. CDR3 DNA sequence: TGCAGCGTTGAACTGTGGGGACTAGTCTCCTACGAGCAGTACTTC. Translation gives CSVELWGLVSYEQYF.

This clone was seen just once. The DNA of the CDR3 is TGTGCCAGCAGCGTAGCTACCACCGGGGAGCTGTTTTTT. It codes for CASSVATTGELFF. The gene calls are TRBV9 and TRBJ2-2; unclear D gene. Germline V gene lookup returns CDR1 SGDLS and CDR2 YYNGEE. V was clipped by 0 bases and J by 4 bases, with 4 bases between them. This CDR3 has 13 residues.

The CDR3 region is CASSDPGRNTEAFF. In nucleotides, the CDR3 is TGTGCCAGCAGTGATCCGGGGAGGAATACTGAAGCTTTCTTT. The chain has TRBV6-1 and TRBJ1-1; D call uncertain. Trimming stripped 3 bases from V and 5 bases from J, with 13 bases between. Germline CDR1 and CDR2: MNHNS and SASEGT. The CDR3 extends over 14 amino acids.

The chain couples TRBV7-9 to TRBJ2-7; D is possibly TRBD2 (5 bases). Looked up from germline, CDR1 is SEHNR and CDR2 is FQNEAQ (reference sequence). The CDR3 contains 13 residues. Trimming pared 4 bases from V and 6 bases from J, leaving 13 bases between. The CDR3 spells CASSSTDYGEQYF. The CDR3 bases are TGTGCCAGCAGCTCAACAGACTACGGCGAGCAGTACTTC. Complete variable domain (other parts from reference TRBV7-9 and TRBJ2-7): DTGVSQNPRHKITKRGQNVTFRCDPISEHNRLYWYRQTLGQGPEFLTYFQNEAQLEKSRLLSDRFSAERPKGSFSTLEIQRTEQGDSAMYLCASSSTDYGEQYFGPGTRLTVT.

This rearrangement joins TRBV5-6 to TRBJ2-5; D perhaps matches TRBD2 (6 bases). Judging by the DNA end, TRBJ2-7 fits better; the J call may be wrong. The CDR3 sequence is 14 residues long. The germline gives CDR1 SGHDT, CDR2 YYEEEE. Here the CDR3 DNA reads TGTGCCAGCAGCTTTGACACCGGGACTGGCGAGCAGTACTTC. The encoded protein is CASSFDTGTGEQYF.

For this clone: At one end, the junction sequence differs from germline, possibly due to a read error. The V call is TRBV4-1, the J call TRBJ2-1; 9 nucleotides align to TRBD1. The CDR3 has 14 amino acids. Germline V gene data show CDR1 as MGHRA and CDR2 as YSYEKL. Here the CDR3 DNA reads TGCGCCAGCACCCAAGGGGACAGGGTCGATGAGCAGTTCTTC. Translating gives CASTQGDRVDEQFF.

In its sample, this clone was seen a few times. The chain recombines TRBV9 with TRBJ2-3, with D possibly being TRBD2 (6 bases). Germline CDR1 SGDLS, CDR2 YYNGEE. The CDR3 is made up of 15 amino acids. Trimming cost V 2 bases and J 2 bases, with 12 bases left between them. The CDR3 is CASSVWEDPTDTQYF. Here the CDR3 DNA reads TGTGCCAGCAGCGTGTGGGAGGATCCCACAGATACGCAGTATTTT. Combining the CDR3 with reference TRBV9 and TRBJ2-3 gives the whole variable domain DSGVTQTPKHLITATGQRVTLRCSPRSGDLSVYWYQQSLDQGLQFLIQYYNGEERAKGNILERFSAQQFPDLHSELNLSSLELGDSALYFCASSVWEDPTDTQYFGPGTRLTVL.

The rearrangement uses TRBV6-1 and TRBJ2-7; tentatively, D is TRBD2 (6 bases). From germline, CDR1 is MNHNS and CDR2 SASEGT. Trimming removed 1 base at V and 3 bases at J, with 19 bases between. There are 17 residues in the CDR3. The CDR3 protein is CASSEGIGVGLRYEQYF. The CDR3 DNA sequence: TGTGCCAGCAGTGAAGGGATCGGGGTGGGACTTCGCTACGAGCAGTACTTC.

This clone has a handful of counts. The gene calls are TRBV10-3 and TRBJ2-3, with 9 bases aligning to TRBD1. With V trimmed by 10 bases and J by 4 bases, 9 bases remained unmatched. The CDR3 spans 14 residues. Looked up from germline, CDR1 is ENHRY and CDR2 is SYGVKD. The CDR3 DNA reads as TGTGCCACTGCCGGGACAGGGTCTCCAGATACGCAGTATTTT. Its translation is CATAGTGSPDTQYF.

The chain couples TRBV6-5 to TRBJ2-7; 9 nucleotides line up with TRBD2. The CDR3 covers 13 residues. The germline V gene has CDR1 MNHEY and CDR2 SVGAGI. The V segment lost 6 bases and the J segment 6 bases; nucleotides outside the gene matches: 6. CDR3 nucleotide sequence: TGTGCCAGCAGGTGGGGGACTAGCAGCGAGCAGTACTTC. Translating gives CASRWGTSSEQYF.

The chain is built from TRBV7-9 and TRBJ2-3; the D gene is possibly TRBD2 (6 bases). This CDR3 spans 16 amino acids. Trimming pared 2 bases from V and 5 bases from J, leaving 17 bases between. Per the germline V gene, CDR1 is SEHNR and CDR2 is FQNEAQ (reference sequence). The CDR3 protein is CASSLYSGAYGDTQYF. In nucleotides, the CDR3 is TGTGCCAGCAGCTTATACTCGGGAGCCTATGGAGATACGCAGTATTTT. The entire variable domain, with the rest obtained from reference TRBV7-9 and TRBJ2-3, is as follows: DTGVSQNPRHKITKRGQNVTFRCDPISEHNRLYWYRQTLGQGPEFLTYFQNEAQLEKSRLLSDRFSAERPKGSFSTLEIQRTEQGDSAMYLCASSLYSGAYGDTQYFGPGTRLTVL.

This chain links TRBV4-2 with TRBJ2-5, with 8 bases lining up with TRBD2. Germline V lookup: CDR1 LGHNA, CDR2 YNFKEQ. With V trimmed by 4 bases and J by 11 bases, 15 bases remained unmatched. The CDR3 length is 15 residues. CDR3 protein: CASSPTQAGVGEQYF. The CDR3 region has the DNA TGTGCCAGCAGCCCCACCCAAGCGGGAGTGGGGGAGCAGTACTTC.

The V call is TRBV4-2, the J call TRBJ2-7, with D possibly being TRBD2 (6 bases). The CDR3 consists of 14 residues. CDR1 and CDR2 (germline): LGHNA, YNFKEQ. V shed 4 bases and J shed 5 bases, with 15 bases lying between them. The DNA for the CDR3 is TGTGCCAGCAGCCCGACGGGAGAGGTCCACGAGCAGTACTTC. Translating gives CASSPTGEVHEQYF.

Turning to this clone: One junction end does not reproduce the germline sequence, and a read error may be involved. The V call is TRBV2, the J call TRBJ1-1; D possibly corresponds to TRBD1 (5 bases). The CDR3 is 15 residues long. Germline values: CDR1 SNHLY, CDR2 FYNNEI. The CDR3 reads CASSEDVSGGNMRIF. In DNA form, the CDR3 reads TGTGCCAGCAGTGAGGATGTCTCGGGGGGAAATATGAGGATCTTT.

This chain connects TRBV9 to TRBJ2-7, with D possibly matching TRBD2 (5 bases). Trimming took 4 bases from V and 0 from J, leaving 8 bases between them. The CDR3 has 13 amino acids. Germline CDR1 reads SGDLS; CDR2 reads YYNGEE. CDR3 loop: CASSPRDSYEQYF. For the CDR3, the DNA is TGTGCCAGCAGCCCACGGGACTCCTACGAGCAGTACTTC.

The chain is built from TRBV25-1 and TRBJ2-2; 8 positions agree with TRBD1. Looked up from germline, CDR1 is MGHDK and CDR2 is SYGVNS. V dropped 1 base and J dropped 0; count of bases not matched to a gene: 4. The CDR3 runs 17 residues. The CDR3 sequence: CASSESRTGSNTGELFF. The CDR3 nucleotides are TGTGCCAGCAGTGAATCCAGGACAGGGTCGAACACCGGGGAGCTGTTTTTT.

The CDR3 reads CASSLLGGGSPLHF. Here the CDR3 DNA reads TGTGCCAGCAGCTTGCTGGGAGGGGGATCACCCCTCCACTTT. This chain joins TRBV5-4 and TRBJ1-6; D is perhaps TRBD1 (6 bases). The CDR3 runs 14 residues. V gave up 1 base and J gave up 10 bases, with 12 bases separating them. The V gene's germline CDR1 is SGHNT and CDR2 YYREEE (reference sequence).

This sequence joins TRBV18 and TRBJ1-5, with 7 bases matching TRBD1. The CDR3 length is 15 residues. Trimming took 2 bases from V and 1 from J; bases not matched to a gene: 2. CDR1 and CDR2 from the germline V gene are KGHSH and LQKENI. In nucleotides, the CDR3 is TGTGCCAGCTCACCAAAGACAGGGAGCAATCAGCCCCAGCATTTT. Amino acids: CASSPKTGSNQPQHF.

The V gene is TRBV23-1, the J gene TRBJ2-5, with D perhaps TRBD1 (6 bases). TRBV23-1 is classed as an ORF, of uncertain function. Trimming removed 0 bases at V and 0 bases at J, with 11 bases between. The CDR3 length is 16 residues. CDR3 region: CASSQSDRSYQETQYF. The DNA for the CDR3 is TGCGCCAGCAGTCAATCGGACAGATCTTACCAAGAGACCCAGTACTTC.

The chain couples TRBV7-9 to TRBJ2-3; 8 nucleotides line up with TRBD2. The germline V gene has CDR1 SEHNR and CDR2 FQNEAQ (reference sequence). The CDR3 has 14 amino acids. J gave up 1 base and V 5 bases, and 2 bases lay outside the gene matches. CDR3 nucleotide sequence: TGTGCCAGCAGCCCACTAGCGGGCACAGATACGCAGTATTTT. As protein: CASSPLAGTDTQYF.